The sequence of this T cell receptor beta chain was determined in a study of T cells in Graves' hyperthyroidism and ophthalmopathy. CDR1 SGHAT and CDR2 FQNNGV come from the germline V gene. The V gene lost 4 bases and the J gene lost 1 base, with 17 bases spanning the gap. This CDR3 spans 17 amino acids. The source material, RNA transcripts, was used to amplify TCR beta CDR3 regions. The TCR CDR3 first-round RT-PCR relied on the HTBI primer set. TCRdb fed the multiplex PCR reads into MiXCR, producing one record per CDR3 protein. Of hundreds of thousands of distinct CDR3 sequences listed, around 21% are singletons.

Sequenced material: blood. The rearrangement uses TRBV11-2 and TRBJ2-4; D may match TRBD1 or TRBD2 (5 bases each). This receptor was identified in a man aged 25-45 years with Graves' ophthalmopathy. This CDR3 is CASSWGVLRDAKNIQYF. DNA for the CDR3: TGTGCCAGCAGCTGGGGAGTCCTCCGGGACGCCAAAAACATTCAGTACTTC.